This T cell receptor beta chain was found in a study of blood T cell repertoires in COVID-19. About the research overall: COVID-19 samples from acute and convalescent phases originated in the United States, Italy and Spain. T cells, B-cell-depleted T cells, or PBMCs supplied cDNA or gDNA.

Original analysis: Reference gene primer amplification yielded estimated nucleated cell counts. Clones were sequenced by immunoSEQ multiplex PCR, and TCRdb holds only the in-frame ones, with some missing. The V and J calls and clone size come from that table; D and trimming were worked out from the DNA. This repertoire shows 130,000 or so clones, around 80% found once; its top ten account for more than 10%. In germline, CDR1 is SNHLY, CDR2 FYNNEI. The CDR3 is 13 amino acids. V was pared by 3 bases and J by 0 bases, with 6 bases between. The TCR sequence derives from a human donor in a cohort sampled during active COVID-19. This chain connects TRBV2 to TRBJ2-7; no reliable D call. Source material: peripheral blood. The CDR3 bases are TGTGCCAGCAGTGAGCTGAGCTCCTACGAGCAGTACTTC. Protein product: CASSELSSYEQYF.